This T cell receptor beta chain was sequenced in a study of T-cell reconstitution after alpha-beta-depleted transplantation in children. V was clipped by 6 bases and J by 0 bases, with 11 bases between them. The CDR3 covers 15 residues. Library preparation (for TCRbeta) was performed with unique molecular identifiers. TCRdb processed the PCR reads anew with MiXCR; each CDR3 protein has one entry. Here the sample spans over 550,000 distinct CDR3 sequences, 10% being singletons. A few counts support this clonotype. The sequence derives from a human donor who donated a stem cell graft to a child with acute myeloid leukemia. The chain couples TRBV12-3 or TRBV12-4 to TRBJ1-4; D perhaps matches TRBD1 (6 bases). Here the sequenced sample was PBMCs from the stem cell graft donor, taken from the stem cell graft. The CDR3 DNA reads TGTGCCAGCAGGCAGGGGATCTCAACTAATGAAAAACTGTTTTTT. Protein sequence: CASRQGISTNEKLFF.